The 7 T cell receptor beta chains below come from one sample, sequenced in a study of Tregs in tolerant kidney transplant recipients (dated by TCRdb to the late 2010s). Receptor amplification or capture employed the immunoSEQ multiplex PCR assay. Here the immuneACCESS table is served through TCRdb, limited to in-frame sequences with V and J called. Missing clones are a known gap in these copies; in checked studies unresolved V genes cover under half, and the rest lacks a known reason. This sample holds 50,000 to 55,000 clones; 90% to 95% were observed only once. Approximately 16% of the sample goes to the ten largest clones. Related donors were used in the transplants with nonmyeloablative bone marrow transplantation, and mixed chimerism was transient in the human trials. The input for sequencing was CD8+ T cells from blood (PBMCs), taken 24 months after the transplant. All receptors come from a human patient who received a combined kidney and bone marrow transplant. Following a transplant, some T cells may be graft donor cells, not patient cells.

V usage is TRBV28 and J usage is TRBJ2-7; no definite D call. V was shortened by 5 bases and J by 2 bases, with 16 bases between the two germline ends. This CDR3 is 15 amino acids long. Germline V gene lookup returns CDR1 MDHEN and CDR2 SYDVKM. CDR3 in DNA: TGTGCCAGCAGTCGATCTTTGTGGGCAGCCTACGAGCAGTACTTC. Translation: CASSRSLWAAYEQYF.

This chain uses TRBV13 with TRBJ2-1; 9 positions match TRBD1. This CDR3 contains 15 residues. Germline loops: CDR1 PRHDT, CDR2 FYEKMQ (reference sequence). The J segment lost 7 bases and the V segment lost 5 bases, leaving 9 bases of the junction unmatched. The CDR3 nucleotides are TGTGCCAGCAGCGGGGGACAGGGAGGAGGTAATGAGCAGTTCTTC. It yields the protein CASSGGQGGGNEQFF.

J is TRBJ1-4 and V is TRBV4-1; D is uncertain. The CDR3 sequence is 15 residues long. Deletions cut 0 bases from V and 7 bases from J, with 12 bases between. Germline-derived CDR1 and CDR2 are MGHRA and YSYEKL. CDR3 DNA: TGCGCCAGCAGCCAAGATACGGGGTCCTCTGAAAAACTGTTTTTT. This sequence encodes CASSQDTGSSEKLFF.

The rearrangement uses TRBV4-1 and TRBJ1-1; a weak D match, TRBD1 (5 bases). The CDR3 sequence is 13 residues long. V was trimmed by 8 bases and J by 4 bases, leaving 14 bases between them. Germline V CDR1 and CDR2: MGHRA, YSYEKL. CDR3 DNA: TGCGCCAGCCGGCTAAGGGGCGGCACTGAAGCTTTCTTT. Translated: CASRLRGGTEAFF.

V usage is TRBV7-3 and J usage is TRBJ2-3, with TRBD2 identical over 7 bases. Per germline, CDR1 SGHTA and CDR2 FQGTGA. The CDR3 consists of 14 residues. V trimming: 2 bases; J trimming: 1 base; junction bases outside the gene matches: 0. Written as DNA, the CDR3 is TGTGCCAGCAGCTTACTAGCGGGCACAGATACGCAGTATTTT. Translated: CASSLLAGTDTQYF.

The chain links TRBV9 to TRBJ1-6; TRBD1 aligns across 8 bases. V was pared by 3 bases and J by 7 bases, with 3 bases of the junction left unmatched. CDR3 length: 14 amino acids. The germline CDR1 and CDR2 sequences are SGDLS and YYNGEE. This CDR3 reads CASSGQGANSPLHF. CDR3 bases: TGTGCCAGCAGCGGGCAGGGGGCAAATTCACCCCTCCACTTT.

The CDR3 sequence is CASSLELAYNEQFF. DNA of the CDR3: TGTGCCAGCAGCTTAGAACTAGCGTACAATGAGCAGTTCTTC. The chain employs TRBV7-3 and TRBJ2-1; the match to TRBD2 covers 7 bases. The J segment lost 4 bases and the V segment lost 2 bases, leaving 2 bases of the junction unmatched. Per the germline V gene, CDR1 is SGHTA and CDR2 is FQGTGA. CDR3 length: 14 amino acids.